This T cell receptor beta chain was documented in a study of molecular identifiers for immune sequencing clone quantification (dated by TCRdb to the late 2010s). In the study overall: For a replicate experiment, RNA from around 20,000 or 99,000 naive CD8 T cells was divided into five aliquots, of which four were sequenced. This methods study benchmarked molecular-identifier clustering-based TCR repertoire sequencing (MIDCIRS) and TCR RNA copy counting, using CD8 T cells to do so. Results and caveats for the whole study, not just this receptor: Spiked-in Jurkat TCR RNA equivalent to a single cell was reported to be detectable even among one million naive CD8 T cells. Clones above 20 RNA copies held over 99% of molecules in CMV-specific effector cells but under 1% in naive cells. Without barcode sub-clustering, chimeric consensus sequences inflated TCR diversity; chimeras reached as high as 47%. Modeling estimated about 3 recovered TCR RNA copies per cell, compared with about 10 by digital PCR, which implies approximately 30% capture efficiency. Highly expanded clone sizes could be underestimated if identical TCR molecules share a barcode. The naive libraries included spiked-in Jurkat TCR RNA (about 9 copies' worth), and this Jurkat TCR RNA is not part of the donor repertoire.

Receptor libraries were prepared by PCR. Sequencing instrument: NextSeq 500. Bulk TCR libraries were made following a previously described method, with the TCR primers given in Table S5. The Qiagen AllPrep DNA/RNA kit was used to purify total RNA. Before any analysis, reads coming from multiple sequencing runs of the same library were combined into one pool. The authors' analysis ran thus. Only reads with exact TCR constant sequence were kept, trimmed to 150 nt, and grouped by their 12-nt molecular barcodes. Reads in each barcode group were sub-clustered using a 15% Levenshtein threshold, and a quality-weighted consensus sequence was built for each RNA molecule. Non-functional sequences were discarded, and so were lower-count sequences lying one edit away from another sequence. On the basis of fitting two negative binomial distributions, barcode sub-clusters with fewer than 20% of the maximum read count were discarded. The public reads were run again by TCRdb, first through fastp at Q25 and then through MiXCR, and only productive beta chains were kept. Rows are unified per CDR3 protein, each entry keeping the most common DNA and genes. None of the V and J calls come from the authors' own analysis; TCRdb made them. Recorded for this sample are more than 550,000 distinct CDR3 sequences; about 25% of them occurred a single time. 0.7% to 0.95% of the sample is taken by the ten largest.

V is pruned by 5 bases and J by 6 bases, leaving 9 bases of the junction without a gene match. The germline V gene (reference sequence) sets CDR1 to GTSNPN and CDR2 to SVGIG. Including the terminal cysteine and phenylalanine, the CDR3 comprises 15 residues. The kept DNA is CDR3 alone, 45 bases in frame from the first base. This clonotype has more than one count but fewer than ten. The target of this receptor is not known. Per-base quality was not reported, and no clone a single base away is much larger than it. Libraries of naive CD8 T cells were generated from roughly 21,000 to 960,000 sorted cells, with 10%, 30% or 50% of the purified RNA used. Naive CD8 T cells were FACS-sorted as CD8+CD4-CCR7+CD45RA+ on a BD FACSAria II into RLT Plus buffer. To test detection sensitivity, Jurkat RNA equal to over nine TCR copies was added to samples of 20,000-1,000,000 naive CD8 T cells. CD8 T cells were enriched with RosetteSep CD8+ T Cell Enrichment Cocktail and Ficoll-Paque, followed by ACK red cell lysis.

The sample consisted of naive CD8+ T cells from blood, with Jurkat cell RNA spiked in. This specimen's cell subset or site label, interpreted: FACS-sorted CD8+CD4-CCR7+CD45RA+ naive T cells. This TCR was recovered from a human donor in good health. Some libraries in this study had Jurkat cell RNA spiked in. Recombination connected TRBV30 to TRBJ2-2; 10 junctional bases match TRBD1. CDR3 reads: CAWGTGQGPAGELFF. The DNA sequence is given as TGTGCCTGGGGCACGGGACAGGGGCCCGCCGGGGAGCTGTTTTTT.